The 12 T cell receptor beta chains below come from one sample, sequenced in a study of control samples from healthy donors and cancer patients. Repertoires were generated with immunoSEQ multiplex PCR, while TCRdb's copy carries only in-frame clones and drops some. The sample has 98,000 or so clones; around three quarters are singletons. Sequenced material: blood. Source of these receptors: a woman aged 25-40 years in good health.

This clone came up once. The chain has TRBV4-3 and TRBJ2-3; TRBD2 might be the D (6 bases). The germline gives CDR1 LGHNA, CDR2 YSLEER. The CDR3 is 15 amino acids. V shed 3 bases and J shed 3 bases, with 13 bases lying between them. Here the CDR3 DNA reads TGCGCCAGCAGCCATGATGGACGGGAGACAGATACGCAGTATTTT. Encoded protein: CASSHDGRETDTQYF.

The chain carries TRBV5-1 and TRBJ1-4, with D possibly matching TRBD1 (5 bases). This CDR3 is 15 amino acids long. Trimming pared 1 base from V and 3 bases from J, leaving 10 bases between. In germline, CDR1 is SGHRS, CDR2 YFSETQ. In DNA form, the CDR3 reads TGCGCCAGCAGCTTGTTCCAGGGCTCTAATGAAAAACTGTTTTTT. Translating gives CASSLFQGSNEKLFF.

The rearrangement links TRBV6-1 to TRBJ2-7; 12 positions match TRBD2. Trimming cost V 4 bases and J 0 bases; bases outside gene matches: 7. This CDR3 contains 17 residues. Germline CDR1 MNHNS, CDR2 SASEGT. CDR3 sequence: CASSALAGGPSSYEQYF. Here the CDR3 DNA reads TGTGCCAGCAGTGCACTAGCGGGGGGCCCCAGCTCCTACGAGCAGTACTTC.

V usage is TRBV7-2 and J usage is TRBJ2-7; 8 bases agree with TRBD1. J was trimmed by 2 bases and V by 1 base; bases with no gene match: 10. This CDR3 has 17 amino acids. In germline, CDR1 is SGHTA, CDR2 FQGNSA. The CDR3 protein is CASSLEGSLQGAYEQYF. DNA for the CDR3: TGTGCCAGCAGCTTAGAAGGGAGCCTACAGGGGGCCTACGAGCAGTACTTC.

The chain combines TRBV18 with TRBJ1-1; unclear D gene. There are 13 residues in the CDR3. V was cut by 3 bases and J by 6 bases, with 11 bases left in between. Germline V gene data show CDR1 as KGHSH and CDR2 as LQKENI. This CDR3 is CASSPKEYAEAFF. The CDR3 DNA reads TGTGCCAGCTCACCCAAAGAATACGCTGAAGCTTTCTTT.

The sample holds a few counts of this clone. The gene calls are TRBV6-4 and TRBJ2-3, with 10 bases aligning to TRBD2. After removal of 4 bases from V and 2 bases from J, the junction contained 3 bases not matched to a gene. The length of the CDR3 is 15 residues. Germline V gene lookup returns CDR1 MRHNA and CDR2 SNTAGT. The CDR3 loop is CASSAGTSDTDTQYF. In DNA form, the CDR3 reads TGTGCCAGCAGTGCCGGGACTAGCGACACAGATACGCAGTATTTT.

The chain carries TRBV2 and TRBJ2-1; D remains ambiguous. Germline CDR1 reads SNHLY; CDR2 reads FYNNEI. Trimming removed 2 bases from V and 7 bases from J, with 12 bases in between. The CDR3 covers 14 residues. For the CDR3, the DNA is TGTGCCAGCAGTGAAAGACTGCCTCGGAATGAGCAGTTCTTC. This sequence encodes CASSERLPRNEQFF.

The chain couples TRBV7-2 to TRBJ2-3, with TRBD2 matching 12 bases. Germline CDR1 reads SGHTA; CDR2 reads FQGNSA. Trimming took 6 bases from V and 2 from J; bases not matched to a gene: 15. The CDR3 length is 19 residues. CDR3 residues: CASSSRPSGGAGTTDTQYF. The CDR3 DNA is TGTGCCAGCAGTTCTCGGCCTAGCGGGGGGGCCGGGACCACAGATACGCAGTATTTT.

J is TRBJ2-7 and V is TRBV6-5; D is perhaps TRBD1 or TRBD2 (5 bases each). Between the trimmed V and J ends, which lost 2 bases and 2 bases, there was a span of 10 bases. The CDR3 is 14 residues long. In germline, CDR1 is MNHEY, CDR2 SVGAGI. The CDR3 loop reads CASSYGTDPYEQYF. The CDR3 DNA follows: TGTGCCAGCAGTTACGGGACGGACCCCTACGAGCAGTACTTC.

The V and J genes are TRBV24-1 and TRBJ2-7; D may be TRBD1 (7 bases). Germline V gives CDR1 KGHDR, CDR2 SFDVKD. The CDR3 is 15 residues long. The V gene lost 8 bases and the J gene lost 1 base, with 17 bases spanning the gap. The DNA of the CDR3 is TGTGCCACCACAGGGGGGATTGCCAATTCCTACGAGCAGTACTTC. This encodes CATTGGIANSYEQYF.

This sequence joins TRBV4-3 and TRBJ1-1; D not certain. The V end was cut by 2 bases, the J end by 0 bases, with 7 bases between. Germline-derived CDR1 and CDR2 are LGHNA and YSLEER. The CDR3 totals 14 residues. The CDR3 here is CASSQSLVNTEAFF. The DNA of the CDR3 is TGCGCCAGCAGCCAATCGCTGGTGAACACTGAAGCTTTCTTT.

A few counts support this clone. This rearrangement joins TRBV7-9 to TRBJ2-3; TRBD2 is a possible D gene (6 bases). The CDR3 covers 15 residues. V was pared by 6 bases and J by 0 bases, with 13 bases between. Germline values: CDR1 SEHNR, CDR2 FQNEAQ (reference sequence). CDR3 bases: TGTGCCAGCAGAGGCGGGGCTTCTAGCACAGATACGCAGTATTTT. As protein: CASRGGASSTDTQYF.